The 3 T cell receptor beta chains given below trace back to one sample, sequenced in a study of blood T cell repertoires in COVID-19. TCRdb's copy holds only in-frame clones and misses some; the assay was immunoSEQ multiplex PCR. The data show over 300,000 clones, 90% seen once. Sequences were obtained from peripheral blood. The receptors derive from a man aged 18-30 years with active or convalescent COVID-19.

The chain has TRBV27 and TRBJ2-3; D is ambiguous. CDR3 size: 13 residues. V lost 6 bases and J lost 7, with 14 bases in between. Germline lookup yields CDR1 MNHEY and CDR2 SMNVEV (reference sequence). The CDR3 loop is CASSNTETNTQYF. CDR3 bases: TGTGCCAGCAGCAACACCGAGACAAATACGCAGTATTTT.

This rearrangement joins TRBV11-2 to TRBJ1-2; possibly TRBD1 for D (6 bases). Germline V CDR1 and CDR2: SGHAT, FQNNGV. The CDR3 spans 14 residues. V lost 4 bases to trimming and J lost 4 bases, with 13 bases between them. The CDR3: CASSSQGQLYGYTF. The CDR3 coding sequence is TGTGCCAGCAGCTCACAAGGACAGCTCTATGGCTACACCTTC.

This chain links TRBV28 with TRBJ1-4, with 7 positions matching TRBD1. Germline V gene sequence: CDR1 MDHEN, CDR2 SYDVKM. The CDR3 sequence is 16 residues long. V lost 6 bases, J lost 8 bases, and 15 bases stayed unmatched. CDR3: CASRILPGRGQEKLFF. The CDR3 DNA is TGTGCCAGCAGGATCCTACCGGGACGGGGACAGGAAAAACTGTTTTTT.